These 18 T cell receptor beta chains originate from one sample sequenced in a study of T cells in Graves' hyperthyroidism and ophthalmopathy (dated by TCRdb to the late 2010s). The library was made by multiplex PCR. The run used an Illumina HiSeq 2000. The TCR beta CDR3 regions were amplified from RNA transcripts. A first-round RT-PCR of the TCR CDR3 used the HTBI primer set with the Qiagen OneStep RT-PCR kit. The public reads were run again by TCRdb, first through fastp at Q25 and then through MiXCR, and only productive beta chains were kept. Merged by CDR3 protein, the rows form single entries marked with the most common genes and DNA. The sample records approximately 560,000 distinct CDR3 sequences, 15% to 17% of which are singletons. The ten most abundant clones make up about 7% of the sample. Sequencing input: blood. The receptor source for this set is a woman under 40 with Graves' hyperthyroidism.

This clonotype was detected ten times or more. The V call is TRBV12-3 or TRBV12-4, the J call TRBJ2-2, with a possible D match to TRBD1 (6 bases). This CDR3 has 15 amino acids. V was shortened by 6 bases and J by 5 bases, with 16 bases between the two germline ends. The CDR3 sequence is CASRITGSGTGELFF. CDR3 in DNA: TGTGCCAGCAGAATAACAGGGTCGGGGACCGGGGAGCTGTTTTTT.

This chain links TRBV4-2 with TRBJ2-1; 14 nucleotides align to TRBD2. The junction had 6 bases not matched to a gene; V was cut back by 5 bases and J by 9 bases. Germline CDR1 is LGHNA and CDR2 is YNFKEQ. The length of the CDR3 is 15 residues. CDR3 DNA sequence: TGTGCCAGCAGCTCCGGGACTAGCGGGAGTACTGAGCAGTTCTTC. This codes for CASSSGTSGSTEQFF.

The chain uses TRBV7-9 and TRBJ2-7; TRBD2 matches 7 bases. V lost 5 bases, J lost 0 bases, and 10 bases stayed unmatched. The CDR3 is made up of 16 amino acids. Germline V gene lookup returns CDR1 SEHNR and CDR2 FQNEAQ (reference sequence). CDR3 sequence (DNA): TGTGCCAGCAGCCGCTACTCCCTAGCGGTCTCCTACGAGCAGTACTTC. Amino acids: CASSRYSLAVSYEQYF.

The table lists this clonotype with many counts. This rearrangement joins TRBV3-1 to TRBJ2-3, with 8 bases fitting TRBD2. The length of the CDR3 is 15 residues. CDR1 is LGHDT, CDR2 YNNKEL, per germline (reference sequence). Losses at the gene ends were 8 bases for V and 2 bases for J; bases not matched to a gene: 9. The CDR3 bases are TGTGCCAGCGCACGGGGACTAGAATTCACAGATACGCAGTATTTT. It is translated as CASARGLEFTDTQYF.

The chain uses TRBV19 and TRBJ1-5, with TRBD1 matching over 9 bases. V shed 4 bases, J shed 3 bases, and the junction held 10 bases outside the gene matches. CDR3 size: 17 residues. Germline-derived CDR1 and CDR2 are LNHDA and SQIVND (reference sequence). The CDR3 is CASSSPRDRVVNQPQHF. The CDR3 DNA follows: TGTGCCAGTAGTAGTCCGCGGGACAGGGTTGTCAATCAGCCCCAGCATTTT.

This clonotype was recorded many times. The chain is built from TRBV2 and TRBJ2-2; D tentatively fits TRBD1 or TRBD2 (6 bases each). CDR3 length: 14 residues. V gave up 7 bases and J gave up 0 bases, with 9 bases separating them. Germline values: CDR1 SNHLY, CDR2 FYNNEI. The DNA for the CDR3 is TGTGCCAGCAAGGAGGGGGCGAACACCGGGGAGCTGTTTTTT. Its translation is CASKEGANTGELFF. The full variable domain, in which reference TRBV2 and TRBJ2-2 provide the parts outside the CDR3, is EPEVTQTPSHQVTQMGQEVILRCVPISNHLYFYWYRQILGQKVEFLVSFYNNEISEKSEIFDDQFSVERPDGSNFTLKIRSTKLEDSAMYFCASKEGANTGELFFGEGSRLTVL.

This clonotype was recorded at least ten times. The genes are TRBV2 and TRBJ2-7; 14 nucleotides agree with TRBD2. From germline, CDR1 is SNHLY and CDR2 FYNNEI. V lost 8 bases, J lost 6 bases, and 9 bases stayed unmatched. The CDR3 sequence is 15 residues long. CDR3 sequence (DNA): TGTGCCAGCCGGGGGGGGACTAGCGGGAGAGTCGAGCAGTACTTC. Translating gives CASRGGTSGRVEQYF.

This clonotype was detected many times. The chain recombines TRBV5-1 with TRBJ1-2; D ambiguous. The CDR3 spans 13 residues. Per germline, CDR1 SGHRS and CDR2 YFSETQ. The V end lost 5 bases, the J end lost 5 bases, and 13 bases lay between the germline ends. The CDR3 DNA reads as TGCGCCAGCAGTTCTGACGGATTATATGGCTACACCTTC. This gives the protein CASSSDGLYGYTF.

This clonotype was seen a single time. The germline gene is not matched at one end of the junction; a read error may be the cause. J is TRBJ2-5 and V is TRBV7-9, with D maybe TRBD2 (5 bases). From germline, CDR1 is SEHNR and CDR2 FQNEAQ (reference sequence). This CDR3 is built from 12 residues. CDR3: CAGSFTRETQYF. The CDR3 DNA reads as TGTGCCGGCAGCTTTACTAGAGAGACCCAGTACTTC.

There are many counts of this clonotype. V is TRBV7-2 and J is TRBJ2-3, with D possibly being TRBD1 or TRBD2 (5 bases each). V lost 3 bases to trimming and J lost 3 bases, with 13 bases between them. The CDR3 extends over 15 amino acids. Per the germline V gene, CDR1 is SGHTA and CDR2 is FQGNSA. The CDR3 region has the DNA TGTGCCAGCAGCTTGGGGGTCCTTAGGACAGATACGCAGTATTTT. Translation gives CASSLGVLRTDTQYF.

This sequence joins TRBV12-3 or TRBV12-4 and TRBJ2-1; D unclear. Trimming pared 6 bases from V and 3 bases from J, leaving 6 bases between. The CDR3 runs 12 residues. CDR3 in amino acids: CASSTFYNEQFF. CDR3 bases: TGTGCCAGCAGCACTTTCTACAATGAGCAGTTCTTC.

V usage is TRBV19 and J usage is TRBJ2-7; D possibly corresponds to TRBD1 (5 bases). Germline V gene data show CDR1 as LNHDA and CDR2 as SQIVND (reference sequence). V lost 4 bases, J lost 3 bases, and 16 bases lay in between. The CDR3 consists of 15 residues. The CDR3 loop reads CASSNVAGKYYEQYF. Here the CDR3 DNA reads TGTGCCAGTAGTAACGTGGCAGGGAAATACTACGAGCAGTACTTC.

The sample holds a few counts of this clonotype. This sequence joins TRBV7-6 and TRBJ1-4; 7 bases agree with TRBD1. V was pared by 2 bases and J by 5 bases, with 5 bases of the junction left unmatched. CDR1 and CDR2 from the germline V gene are SGHVS and FNYEAQ. This CDR3 is built from 15 residues. CDR3 sequence (DNA): TGTGCCAGCAGCTTATCGGGACAGAGGAATGAAAAACTGTTTTTT. The encoded protein is CASSLSGQRNEKLFF.

This sequence joins TRBV24-1 and TRBJ2-1; 10 bases agree with TRBD1. Germline CDR1 reads KGHDR; CDR2 reads SFDVKD. The CDR3 is 13 amino acids. The V gene end was trimmed by 10 bases and the J gene end by 2 bases; junction bases not matched to a gene: 1. CDR3 coding DNA: TGTGCCACGGGACAGGGGCCCTACAATGAGCAGTTCTTC. Translated: CATGQGPYNEQFF.

This clonotype was found many times. V gene TRBV7-8 combines with J gene TRBJ2-7; possibly TRBD2 for D (5 bases). This CDR3 is built from 11 residues. Looked up from germline, CDR1 is SGHVS and CDR2 is FQNEAQ. Trimming removed 6 bases at V and 7 bases at J, with 10 bases between. The CDR3, as DNA: TGTGCCAGCAGTCAACCGGGGGAGCAGTACTTC. The encoded protein is CASSQPGEQYF.

In this sample, this clonotype turned up many times. This chain connects TRBV20-1 to TRBJ1-4, with D possibly matching TRBD1 (6 bases). Deletions cut 4 bases from V and 6 bases from J, with 9 bases between. Germline V gene sequence: CDR1 DFQATT, CDR2 SNEGSKA (reference sequence). This CDR3 has 12 residues. As DNA, the CDR3 is TGCAGTGCTAACAGGGTTGATGAAAAACTGTTTTTT. Protein product: CSANRVDEKLFF.

Many counts were recorded for this clonotype. The chain uses TRBV3-1 and TRBJ1-5; D perhaps matches TRBD1 (6 bases). Germline CDR1 and CDR2: LGHDT and YNNKEL (reference sequence). V was clipped by 6 bases and J by 5 bases, with 11 bases between them. The CDR3 has 13 amino acids. The DNA for the CDR3 is TGTGCCAGCAGTCGACAGGTGGATCAGCCCCAGCATTTT. This encodes CASSRQVDQPQHF.

This clonotype appeared many times. The gene calls are TRBV6-6 and TRBJ1-2; D might be TRBD1 (5 bases). V lost 3 bases and J 7 bases, leaving 15 bases between the germline ends. The germline CDR1 and CDR2 sequences are MNHNY and SVGAGI (reference sequence). The CDR3 is made up of 14 amino acids. The chain's CDR3 is CASSYRGSPGGYTF. Here the CDR3 DNA reads TGTGCCAGCAGTTATCGGGGCAGCCCCGGTGGCTACACCTTC.